This TCR beta chain was obtained from a study of T cells after yellow fever vaccination (dated by TCRdb to between 2018 and 2021). In the study overall: The SMART-Seq v4 Ultra Low Input RNA kit was used to prepare libraries from fractions with low cell numbers. To track T-cell clones before and after primary and booster YFV17D yellow fever vaccination, bulk TCR alpha and beta repertoires were sequenced longitudinally. Two healthy male donors, one aged 18 to 29 and one aged 30 to 40 years, made up the cohort. Blood samples were taken at several timepoints before and after primary and secondary immunization, and bulk PBMC replicates and cell subsets were isolated.

Broad study findings and their caveats: Because abundant contaminating clonotypes from the bulk population could be contained in FACS-sorted repertoires, computational filtering was required. The secondary T-cell response was found to be weaker but faster than the primary response, with a peak reached on day 5 rather than on day 15. A small share of clonotypes occurred in both CD4 and CD8 compartments, likely arising from convergent recombination. The study included only two donors, which limits how far the findings can be generalized. Most clones expanded after primary vaccination were re-detected after the booster (approximately 96% of CD4 and roughly 85% of CD8), suggesting broad memory maintenance.

Trimming removed 0 bases from V and 5 bases from J, leaving 15 bases between the germline ends. CDR1 and CDR2 are read off the germline V gene as SGHTA and FQGNSA. The CDR3, from cysteine to phenylalanine, totals 16 residues. The DNA shown is the 48-base CDR3, in frame from base 1. TCR cDNA was synthesized by 5'RACE template switching, which introduced a universal primer site and unique molecular identifiers. Priming of cDNA synthesis was performed from both the TCR alpha and TCR beta constant segments. Library amplification involved two PCR steps, and the second step added sample barcodes and sequencing adapters. Sequencing of libraries was performed on Illumina HiSeq 2500 (2x100 bp) or NovaSeq (2x150 bp). The published analysis was carried out like this. MIGEC handled demultiplexing of reads and collapsing into UMI consensus sequences, while MiXCR performed V(D)J alignment. Using edgeR on replicate PBMC samples, clonotypes were called vaccine-responding if FDR was below 0.01 and the log2 fold change was above 5 up to day 15. Each bulk clonotype received a CD4 or CD8 identity based on whether the sequenced CD4 or CD8 repertoire contained that clonotype at higher abundance. TCRdb took the public reads, trimmed them with fastp at Q25, ran MiXCR for clone calling and kept in-frame beta chains. Rows are combined by CDR3 protein, so each entry shows the most common genes and DNA. The V and J calls follow TCRdb's processing rather than the paper's. In this sample the table shows 450,000 to 650,000 distinct CDR3 sequences, about 13% of which occur a single time. The ten largest account for over 12% of the sample.

This clonotype was recorded at least ten times. Its binding antigen is unknown. No quality values exist for individual bases; no much larger clone is one base distant. The treatment or condition tag for this specimen amounts to: live attenuated yellow fever vaccine strain. Two biological replicates of bulk PBMCs were collected at each blood-draw timepoint. PBMCs were isolated from peripheral blood using a standard Ficoll-Paque protocol. TriZol was used to extract RNA from bulk PBMCs, CD4 and CD8 fractions, and dextramer-positive and dextramer-negative fractions. The sequence derives from a young man who received the YFV17D yellow fever vaccine. The sequenced sample was PBMCs, obtained on the day of the yellow fever booster vaccination. The V gene is TRBV7-2 and the J gene is TRBJ2-3; D gene: possibly TRBD2, on 5 matching bases. The CDR3 is CASSLAGRFAGDTQYF. The DNA sequence follows: TGTGCCAGCAGCTTAGCCGGCCGATTTGCGGGAGATACGCAGTATTTT.